One and the same sample provided the 20 T cell receptor beta chains below, sequenced in a study of T cells in Graves' hyperthyroidism and ophthalmopathy. Amplification of TCR beta CDR3 regions was performed using RNA transcripts as template. Researchers ran a first-round RT-PCR on the TCR CDR3 using the HTBI primer set. TCRdb ran MiXCR on the multiplex PCR reads and lists one entry per CDR3 protein. The repertoire has some 460,000 distinct CDR3 sequences, around a sixth of them found once; the top ten carry about 7.7%. Input material: blood. These receptors all come from a woman between 18 and 29 years old with Graves' hyperthyroidism.

The chain has TRBV7-9 and TRBJ2-3, with TRBD2 matching over 10 bases. CDR1 and CDR2 (germline): SEHNR, FQNEAQ (reference sequence). This CDR3 is built from 17 residues. V shed 1 base, J shed 6 bases, and the junction held 10 bases outside the gene matches. The CDR3 bases are TGTGCCAGCAGCTTAGTGGTTCTAGCGGGAGTTAGGGATACGCAGTATTTT. Amino acids: CASSLVVLAGVRDTQYF.

This clonotype appeared many times. CDR3 in amino acids: CASTPGGLDTQYF. CDR3 nucleotides: TGTGCCAGCACCCCCGGAGGGTTAGATACGCAGTATTTT. V is TRBV12-3 or TRBV12-4 and J is TRBJ2-3; D might be TRBD2 (6 bases). The CDR3 has 13 residues. The germline V and J ends were trimmed by 7 bases and 5 bases, with 13 bases remaining between them.

This chain connects TRBV7-9 to TRBJ2-1; D is possibly TRBD1 (6 bases). The CDR3 consists of 14 residues. The V end was cut by 5 bases, the J end by 6 bases, with 14 bases between. CDR1 is SEHNR and CDR2 is FQNEAQ in the germline V gene (reference sequence). DNA of the CDR3: TGTGCCAGCAGCCCTTACCGGGACACCAATGAGCAGTTCTTC. Amino acid sequence: CASSPYRDTNEQFF.

The table lists this clonotype with a few counts. This chain uses TRBV9 with TRBJ2-1; 9 nucleotides line up with TRBD1. Per germline, CDR1 SGDLS and CDR2 YYNGEE. The CDR3 totals 14 residues. The V gene end was trimmed by 0 bases and the J gene end by 7 bases; junction bases not matched to a gene: 2. Here the CDR3 DNA reads TGTGCCAGCAGCGTAGGAGGGACAGGGAATGAGCAGTTCTTC. The encoded protein is CASSVGGTGNEQFF.

This clonotype was recorded many times. The chain couples TRBV15 to TRBJ2-3; 10 bases agree with TRBD1. The CDR3 is 14 residues long. Unmatched junction bases numbered 6, after V lost 9 bases and J lost 3 bases. The V gene's germline CDR1 is LNHNV and CDR2 YYDKDF (reference sequence). The CDR3 DNA reads as TGTGCCACTGCGACAGGGGGCGTGACAGATACGCAGTATTTT. Its translation: CATATGGVTDTQYF.

This clonotype was seen at least ten times. This sequence joins TRBV12-3 or TRBV12-4 and TRBJ2-3; the D is unclear. CDR3 length equals 12 residues. Trimming shortened V by 9 bases and J by 11 bases, and 18 bases separated the two germline ends. CDR3 sequence (DNA): TGTGCCAGTACCCGCACCGGGTTAGGGCAGTATTTT. Translating gives CASTRTGLGQYF.

The rearrangement links TRBV5-1 to TRBJ2-7; TRBD1 matches at 8 bases. This CDR3 region has 16 residues. V lost 6 bases to trimming and J lost 4 bases; unmatched junction nucleotides: 15. Per the germline V gene, CDR1 is SGHRS and CDR2 is YFSETQ. CDR3 in amino acids: CASKATPGGGKYEQYF. Here the CDR3 DNA reads TGCGCCAGCAAGGCTACTCCAGGGGGCGGAAAGTACGAGCAGTACTTC.

V is TRBV28 and J is TRBJ2-5; TRBD2 might be the D (6 bases). Germline V gives CDR1 MDHEN, CDR2 SYDVKM. This CDR3 contains 15 residues. The V end lost 5 bases, the J end lost 1 base, and 14 bases lay between the germline ends. The CDR3 DNA is TGTGCCAGCAGTCCTCCGGGACTCTTCCAAGAGACCCAGTACTTC. Translating it yields CASSPPGLFQETQYF.

The chain couples TRBV30 to TRBJ1-6; D gene uncertain. The CDR3 runs to 13 residues. Trimming stripped 2 bases from V and 8 bases from J, with 10 bases between. The germline CDR1 and CDR2 sequences are GTSNPN and SVGIG (reference sequence). For the CDR3, the DNA is TGTGCCTGGAGTCCGGAGTTGGATTCACCCCTCCACTTT. Encoded protein: CAWSPELDSPLHF.

This sequence joins TRBV10-1 and TRBJ2-2; D uncertain. Germline assignment: CDR1 WNHNN and CDR2 SYGVQD (reference sequence). Trimming pared 3 bases from V and 7 bases from J, leaving 12 bases between. The CDR3 is made up of 14 amino acids. CDR3 residues: CASSDQVQFGELFF. Written as DNA, the CDR3 is TGCGCCAGCAGTGATCAGGTTCAGTTCGGGGAGCTGTTTTTT.

This clonotype was seen ten or more times. The rearrangement uses TRBV12-3 or TRBV12-4 and TRBJ2-1; TRBD2 agrees at 11 bases. V shed 4 bases, J shed 3 bases, and the junction held 2 bases outside the gene matches. This CDR3 spans 15 amino acids. The CDR3 loop reads CASSWGLADYNEQFF. DNA for the CDR3: TGTGCCAGCAGTTGGGGACTAGCGGACTACAATGAGCAGTTCTTC.

In its sample, this clonotype was seen many times. The chain uses TRBV15 and TRBJ2-1; D is unresolved. With 7 bases removed from V and 2 bases from J, the gap between germline ends came to 9 bases. Germline CDR1 reads LNHNV; CDR2 reads YYDKDF (reference sequence). CDR3 length: 13 amino acids. The DNA of the CDR3 is TGTGCCACCAACAACCCACCCTACAATGAGCAGTTCTTC. This codes for CATNNPPYNEQFF.

This clonotype was seen more than once but under ten times. The chain links TRBV6-1 to TRBJ1-6; 7 bases align to TRBD1. Germline CDR1 is MNHNS and CDR2 is SASEGT. CDR3 size: 14 residues. J gave up 8 bases and V 6 bases, and 7 bases lay outside the gene matches. CDR3 nucleotides: TGTGCCAGCAGCTTGACAGGGCTAGATTCACCCCTCCACTTT. Residues: CASSLTGLDSPLHF.

This clonotype was seen many times. The chain couples TRBV20-1 to TRBJ2-1; 9 bases match TRBD2. CDR3 length equals 15 residues. CDR1 and CDR2 from the germline V gene are DFQATT and SNEGSKA (reference sequence). The trim removed 6 bases at V and 5 bases at J, leaving 11 bases unmatched. The DNA of the CDR3 is TGCAGTGCCCAGCGGGGGGCCATAGAAAACAATGAGCAGTTCTTC. Protein product: CSAQRGAIENNEQFF.

This clonotype occurred many times. The chain recombines TRBV7-8 with TRBJ2-7; TRBD1 might be the D (6 bases). The germline V gene encodes CDR1 SGHVS and CDR2 FQNEAQ. The CDR3 has 15 residues. V lost 5 bases and J 2 bases, leaving 16 bases between the germline ends. The CDR3 DNA is TGTGCCAGCAGCACCCTAGGGCAGGGGCCCTACGAGCAGTACTTC. Encoded protein: CASSTLGQGPYEQYF.

V gene TRBV7-9 combines with J gene TRBJ2-7, with TRBD2 matching 12 bases. V gave up 6 bases and J gave up 10 bases; unmatched junction bases: 10. Per germline, CDR1 SEHNR and CDR2 FQNEAQ (reference sequence). The CDR3 is 14 residues long. The CDR3 DNA is TGTGCCAGCAGGAGACTAGCGGGAGAGGCTGAACAGTACTTC. This gives the protein CASRRLAGEAEQYF.

The chain recombines TRBV7-9 with TRBJ2-1, with TRBD2 identical over 10 bases. CDR3 length: 15 amino acids. The V gene end was trimmed by 3 bases and the J gene end by 9 bases; junction bases not matched to a gene: 8. Germline V gene lookup returns CDR1 SEHNR and CDR2 FQNEAQ (reference sequence). The CDR3 DNA follows: TGTGCCAGCAGCTTGGCGTCTAGCGGGAGTGGTGAGCAGTTCTTC. Its protein product is CASSLASSGSGEQFF.

This clonotype occurred many times. One junction end does not reproduce the germline sequence, and a read error may be involved. The V and J genes are TRBV6-1 and TRBJ2-1, with D unclear. Germline V lookup: CDR1 MNHNS, CDR2 SASEGT. There are 14 residues in the CDR3. CDR3 nucleotide sequence: TGTGCCAGCAGGAGATTTGTCTCCAACAATGAGCAGTTCTTC. It encodes CASRRFVSNNEQFF.

V usage is TRBV19 and J usage is TRBJ2-6; TRBD1 or TRBD2 may be the D gene (5 bases each). Per the germline V gene, CDR1 is LNHDA and CDR2 is SQIVND (reference sequence). The CDR3 extends over 20 amino acids. The ends were cut back, 5 bases at V and 1 base at J, with 24 bases in the middle. The CDR3 DNA sequence: TGTGCCAGTAGTCTCCGGGACCGGTCCCTTCTTGATTCTGGGGCCAACGTCCTGACTTTC. Translation gives CASSLRDRSLLDSGANVLTF.

At least ten counts were recorded for this clonotype. The chain employs TRBV5-1 and TRBJ1-4; 7 bases match TRBD1. CDR1 and CDR2 (germline): SGHRS, YFSETQ. V lost 4 bases to trimming and J lost 8 bases; unmatched junction nucleotides: 8. The CDR3 has 14 amino acids. CDR3 loop: CASSVQGIGEKLFF. The CDR3 DNA reads TGCGCCAGCAGCGTACAGGGGATTGGCGAAAAACTGTTTTTT.